This T cell receptor beta chain is drawn from a study of blood T cells in healthy people across ages. Combining a sample-barcoded 5' primer with a J-beta primer mix, a second PCR ran for about 7 to 11 cycles. Per-sample output comprised a minimum of 2.5 million paired-end reads containing CDR3. TCRdb re-called the 5' RACE reads through MiXCR, storing one row per CDR3 protein. The sample records hundreds of thousands of distinct CDR3 sequences, around 50% being singletons. Germline V lookup: CDR1 SGHRS, CDR2 YFSETQ. This CDR3 has 17 residues. The chain carries TRBV5-1 and TRBJ2-4; the match to TRBD1 covers 7 bases. The J call may be mistaken, given a closer DNA end match to TRBJ2-5. The clonotype originates from a woman aged 80 or older in good health. The sample comprised blood. CDR3 bases: TGCGCCAGCAGCTTACCACTTGGGACAGACTTCAGGGAGACCCAGTACTTC. It yields the protein CASSLPLGTDFRETQYF.